This TCR beta chain was captured by sequencing in a study of blood T cells in healthy people across ages. Study findings and constraints: Using unsorted PBMCs precluded a conclusive naive versus antigen-experienced comparison. Lack of knowledge of donor CMV status possibly confounded expanded clonotype changes.

For the second PCR, which ran for 7 to 11 cycles, a sample-barcoded 5' primer and a J-beta primer mix were used. The template-switch adaptor was a 5' adaptor with 12 random nucleotides. It tagged each cDNA molecule. TCRdb called the 5' RACE reads again in MiXCR, with one record for every CDR3 protein. The sample shows about 780,000 distinct CDR3 sequences, roughly 46% of them seen only once. V dropped 3 bases and J dropped 4 bases, with 12 bases sitting between them. The germline CDR1 and CDR2 sequences are SQVTM and ANQGSEA. CDR3 size: 13 residues. With respect to this clonotype: Its target is not known.

The sample was blood. This chain links TRBV29-1 with TRBJ2-5, with D possibly being TRBD1 or TRBD2 (6 bases each). This clonotype was obtained from an elderly man in good health. CDR3 region: CSVELGGRETQYF. The CDR3 bases are TGCAGCGTTGAGCTCGGGGGCCGAGAGACCCAGTACTTC. Together with reference TRBV29-1 and TRBJ2-5, the CDR3 gives the full variable domain: SAVISQKPSRDICQRGTSLTIQCQVDSQVTMMFWYRQQPGQSLTLIATANQGSEATYESGFVIDKFPISRPNLTFSTLTVSNMSPEDSSIYLCSVELGGRETQYFGPGTRLLVL.